These 9 T cell receptor beta chains originate from one sample sequenced in a study of blood T cells in healthy people across ages. With a J-beta primer mix and a sample-barcoded 5' primer, a second PCR ran roughly 6 to 12 cycles. TCRdb redid the calling of the 5' RACE reads with MiXCR, one entry per CDR3 protein. The top ten hold 6.5% to 8.5% of the sample, which has roughly 1,700,000 distinct CDR3 sequences, 25% to 30% seen once. The material sequenced was blood. The source of these receptors is a young woman in good health.

V usage is TRBV6-5 and J usage is TRBJ2-1; perhaps TRBD2 as D (5 bases). CDR1 MNHEY and CDR2 SVGAGI come from the germline V gene. Trimming took 4 bases from V and 6 from J, leaving 16 bases between them. The CDR3 covers 15 residues. The CDR3 spells CASSFAPNEGNEQFF. The CDR3 nucleotides read TGTGCCAGCAGTTTCGCGCCGAACGAGGGCAATGAGCAGTTCTTC.

The chain is built from TRBV5-1 and TRBJ1-1, with 7 bases that match TRBD1. Trimming took 6 bases from V and 2 from J; bases not matched to a gene: 1. Germline assignment: CDR1 SGHRS and CDR2 YFSETQ. The CDR3 sequence is 12 residues long. The CDR3 here is CASTGGNTEAFF. The CDR3 region has the DNA TGCGCCAGCACAGGGGGAAACACTGAAGCTTTCTTT.

The V gene is TRBV20-1, the J gene TRBJ2-3, with TRBD1 matching over 9 bases. Germline V gene sequence: CDR1 DFQATT, CDR2 SNEGSKA (reference sequence). J gave up 3 bases and V 6 bases, and 10 bases lay outside the gene matches. The CDR3 is 15 amino acids. Here the CDR3 reads CSARGSGTGTDTQYF. The CDR3 DNA reads as TGCAGTGCCAGGGGCTCCGGGACAGGGACAGATACGCAGTATTTT.

V and J are TRBV4-2 and TRBJ2-1; TRBD2 matches at 14 bases. Trimming took 4 bases from V and 4 from J; bases not matched to a gene: 6. This CDR3 is built from 17 residues. The germline V gene encodes CDR1 LGHNA and CDR2 YNFKEQ. The CDR3 reads CASSPGLAGGKYNEQFF. CDR3 bases: TGTGCCAGCAGCCCCGGACTAGCGGGGGGAAAATACAATGAGCAGTTCTTC.

A few counts support this clonotype. The genes are TRBV9 and TRBJ2-5; 10 bases map to TRBD1. The end of the DNA aligns better with TRBJ2-7, so the J call may be wrong. This CDR3 contains 14 residues. CDR1 and CDR2 from the germline V gene are SGDLS and YYNGEE. CDR3 sequence (DNA): TGTGCCAGCAGCGCCGGGACAGGGGAACTCGAGCAGTACTTC. Amino acid sequence: CASSAGTGELEQYF.

V usage is TRBV7-9 and J usage is TRBJ2-7; D is unclear. The last part of the DNA fits TRBJ2-4 better; the J call may be wrong. Looked up from germline, CDR1 is SEHNR and CDR2 is FQNEAQ (reference sequence). CDR3 length: 14 residues. CDR3 sequence: CASSPHGGEDIQYF. The DNA for the CDR3 is TGTGCCAGCAGCCCACACGGTGGCGAAGACATTCAGTACTTC.

This clonotype was seen a few times. The chain joins TRBV4-1 to TRBJ2-3; D unclear. Trimming cost V 0 bases and J 4 bases, with 11 bases left between them. The CDR3 totals 15 residues. Germline V gene lookup returns CDR1 MGHRA and CDR2 YSYEKL. CDR3 loop: CASSQDNPRADTQYF. CDR3 nucleotides: TGCGCCAGCAGCCAAGATAACCCACGGGCAGATACGCAGTATTTT.

This clonotype was seen a few times. The V and J genes are TRBV20-1 and TRBJ1-2, with TRBD1 matching 7 bases. This CDR3 has 14 residues. The germline CDR1 and CDR2 sequences are DFQATT and SNEGSKA (reference sequence). V trimming: 7 bases; J trimming: 3 bases; junction bases outside the gene matches: 11. The chain's CDR3 is CSGVLIGTDYGYTF. DNA of the CDR3: TGCAGTGGAGTGCTAATAGGGACAGACTATGGCTACACCTTC.

This clonotype was recorded once. The rearrangement joins TRBV24-1 to TRBJ2-1, with D unresolved. V lost 1 base and J 8 bases, leaving 11 bases between the germline ends. Germline lookup yields CDR1 KGHDR and CDR2 SFDVKD. The CDR3 sequence is 14 residues long. CDR3 sequence (DNA): TGTGCCACCAGTGATTTCAACAGTCTGGATGAGCAGTTCTTC. Translating gives CATSDFNSLDEQFF.